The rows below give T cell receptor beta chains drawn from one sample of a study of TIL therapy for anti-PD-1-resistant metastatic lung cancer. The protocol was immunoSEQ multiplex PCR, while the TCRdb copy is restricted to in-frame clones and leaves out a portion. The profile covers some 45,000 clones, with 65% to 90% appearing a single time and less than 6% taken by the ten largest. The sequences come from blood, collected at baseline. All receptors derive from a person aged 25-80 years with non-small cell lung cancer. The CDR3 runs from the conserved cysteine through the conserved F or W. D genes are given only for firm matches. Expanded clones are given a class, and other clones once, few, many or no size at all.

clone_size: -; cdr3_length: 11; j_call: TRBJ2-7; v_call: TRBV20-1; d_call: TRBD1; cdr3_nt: TGCAGTGCCCCTGACAGGGGGGAGCAGTACTTC; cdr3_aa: CSAPDRGEQYF
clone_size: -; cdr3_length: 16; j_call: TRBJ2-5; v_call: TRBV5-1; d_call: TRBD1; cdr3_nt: TGCGCCAGCAGCTTGGTATCCAGGGGGAAATTGGAGACCCAGTACTTC; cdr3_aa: CASSLVSRGKLETQYF
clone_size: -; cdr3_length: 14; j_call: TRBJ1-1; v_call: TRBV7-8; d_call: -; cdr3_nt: TGTGCCAGCAGCTTATTTGTTGGGGGCCCTGAAGCTTTCTTT; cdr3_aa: CASSLFVGGPEAFF
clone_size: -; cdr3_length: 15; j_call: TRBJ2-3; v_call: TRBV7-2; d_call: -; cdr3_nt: TGTGCCAGCAGCCCCATGGGACGTTTCACAGATACGCAGTATTTT; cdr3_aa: CASSPMGRFTDTQYF
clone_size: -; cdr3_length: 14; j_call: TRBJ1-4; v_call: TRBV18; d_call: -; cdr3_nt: TGTGCCAGCTCAAGGAGGAGCCCGGGCGAAAAACTGTTTTTT; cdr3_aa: CASSRRSPGEKLFF
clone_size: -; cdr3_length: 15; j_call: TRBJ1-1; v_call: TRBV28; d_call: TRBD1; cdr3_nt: TGTGCCAGCAGTTTAAGGGACAGGGGCGACACTGAAGCTTTCTTT; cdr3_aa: CASSLRDRGDTEAFF
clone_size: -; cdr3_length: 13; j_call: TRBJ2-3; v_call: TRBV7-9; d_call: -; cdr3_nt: TGTGCCAGCTCGTCGATTCTCACAGATACGCAGTATTTT; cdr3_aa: CASSSILTDTQYF
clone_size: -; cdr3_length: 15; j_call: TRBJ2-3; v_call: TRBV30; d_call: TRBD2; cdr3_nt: TGTGCCTGGACCCGACTAGCGGGGGCATCAGATACGCAGTATTTT; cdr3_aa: CAWTRLAGASDTQYF
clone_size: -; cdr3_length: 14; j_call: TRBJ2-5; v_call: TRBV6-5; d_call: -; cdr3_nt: TGTGCCAGCAGTAAGCGGACGGGCCAAGAGACCCAGTACTTC; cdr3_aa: CASSKRTGQETQYF
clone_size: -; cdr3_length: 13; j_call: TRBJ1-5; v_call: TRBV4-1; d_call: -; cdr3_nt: TGCGCCAGCAGCCAAGACAGGAATCAGCCCCAGCATTTT; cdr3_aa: CASSQDRNQPQHF
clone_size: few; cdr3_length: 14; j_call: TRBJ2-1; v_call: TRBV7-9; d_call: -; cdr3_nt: TGTGCCAGCAGCCAGGATGGACAGTACAATGAGCAGTTCTTC; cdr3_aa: CASSQDGQYNEQFF
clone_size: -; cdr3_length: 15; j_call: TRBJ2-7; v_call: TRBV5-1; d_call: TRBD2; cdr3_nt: TGCGCCAGCAGCTTGGGGACTAGCGGGGCCTACGAGCAGTACTTC; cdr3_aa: CASSLGTSGAYEQYF
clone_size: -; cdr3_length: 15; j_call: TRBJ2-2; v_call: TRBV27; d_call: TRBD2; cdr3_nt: TGTGCCAGCATGGGAGGGCCATCGGGCACCGGGGAGCTGTTTTTT; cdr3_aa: CASMGGPSGTGELFF
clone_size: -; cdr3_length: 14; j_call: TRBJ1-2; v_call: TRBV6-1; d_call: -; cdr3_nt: TGTGCCAGCAGTGAAGAGGGGAGGTTATATGGCTACACCTTC; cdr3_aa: CASSEEGRLYGYTF
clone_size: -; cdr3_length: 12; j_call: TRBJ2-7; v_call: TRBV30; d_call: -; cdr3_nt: TGTGCCTGGAGTAAGGGGGCCTACGAGCAGTACTTC; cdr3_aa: CAWSKGAYEQYF
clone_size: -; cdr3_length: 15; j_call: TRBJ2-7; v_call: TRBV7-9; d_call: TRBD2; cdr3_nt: TGTGCCAGCAGGCCGACTAGCGGACTAGCCTACGAGCAGTACTTC; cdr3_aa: CASRPTSGLAYEQYF
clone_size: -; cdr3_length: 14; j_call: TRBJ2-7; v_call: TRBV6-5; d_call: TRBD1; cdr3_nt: TGTGCCAGCAGACCGGGACAGAGCTACGGGGAGCAGTACTTC; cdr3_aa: CASRPGQSYGEQYF
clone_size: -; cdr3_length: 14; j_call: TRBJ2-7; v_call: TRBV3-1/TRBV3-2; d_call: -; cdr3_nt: TGTGCCAGCAGCCAGTTAGGGTCGGCCTACGAGCAGTACTTC; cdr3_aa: CASSQLGSAYEQYF
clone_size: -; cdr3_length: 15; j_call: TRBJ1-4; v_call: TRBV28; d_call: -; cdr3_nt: TGTGCCAGCAAGACTCTGGAGGGGGGGAATGAAAAACTGTTTTTT; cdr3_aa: CASKTLEGGNEKLFF
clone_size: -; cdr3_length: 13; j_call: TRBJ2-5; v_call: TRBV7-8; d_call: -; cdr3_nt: TGTGCCAGCAGCTTGACAGTTTCGGAGACCCAGTACTTC; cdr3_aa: CASSLTVSETQYF
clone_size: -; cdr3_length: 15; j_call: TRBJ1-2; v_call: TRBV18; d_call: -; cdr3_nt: TGTGCCAGCTCACTTCGGGTCCTAGGTGGGTATGGCTACACCTTC; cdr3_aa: CASSLRVLGGYGYTF
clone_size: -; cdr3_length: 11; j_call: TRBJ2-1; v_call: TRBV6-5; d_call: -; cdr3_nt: TGTGCCAACAAGGCAGACAATGAGCAGTTCTTC; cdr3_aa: CANKADNEQFF
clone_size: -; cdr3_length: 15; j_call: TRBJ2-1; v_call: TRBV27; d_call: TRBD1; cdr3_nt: TGTGCCAGCAGTCCGACGACAGGGATCGTCAATGAGCAGTTCTTC; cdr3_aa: CASSPTTGIVNEQFF
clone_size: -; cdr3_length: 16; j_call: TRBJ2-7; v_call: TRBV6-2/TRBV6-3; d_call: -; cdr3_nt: TGTGCCAGCAGTTACGCTCTAGGGGCCCCCATCCTCGAGCAGTACTTC; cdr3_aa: CASSYALGAPILEQYF
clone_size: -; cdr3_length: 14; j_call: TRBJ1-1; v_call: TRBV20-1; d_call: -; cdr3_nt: TGCAGTGCTAGTGGGCCCCGAAGGGACACTGAAGCTTTCTTT; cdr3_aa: CSASGPRRDTEAFF
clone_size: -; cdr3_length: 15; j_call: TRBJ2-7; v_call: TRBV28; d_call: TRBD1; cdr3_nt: TGTGCCAGCAGTTCCGCCCAGGGGGCGGCCTACGAGCAGTACTTC; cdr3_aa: CASSSAQGAAYEQYF
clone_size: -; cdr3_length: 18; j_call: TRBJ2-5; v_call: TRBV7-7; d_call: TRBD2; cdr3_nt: TGTGCTAGCAGCTTAGAGGCGCTAGCGGGAGGCCTTCAAGAGACCCAGTACTTC; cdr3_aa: CASSLEALAGGLQETQYF
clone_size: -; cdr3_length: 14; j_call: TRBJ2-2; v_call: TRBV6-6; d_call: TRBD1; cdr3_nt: TGTGCCAGCAGGAGACAGGGGAACACCGGGGAGCTGTTTTTT; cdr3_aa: CASRRQGNTGELFF
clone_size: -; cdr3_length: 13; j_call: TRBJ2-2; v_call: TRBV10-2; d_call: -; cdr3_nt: TGCGCCAGCAGTGAGTCCATCACCGGGGAGCTGTTTTTT; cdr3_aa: CASSESITGELFF
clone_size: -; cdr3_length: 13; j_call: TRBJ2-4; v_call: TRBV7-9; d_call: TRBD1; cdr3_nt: TGTGCCAGCAGTTGGGACAGGGAAAACATTCAGTACTTC; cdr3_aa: CASSWDRENIQYF
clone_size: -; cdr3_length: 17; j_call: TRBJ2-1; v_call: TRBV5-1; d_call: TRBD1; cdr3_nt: TGCGCCAGCAGCTTGCGGGGTCAGGGGGCTAGTTACAATGAGCAGTTCTTC; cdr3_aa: CASSLRGQGASYNEQFF
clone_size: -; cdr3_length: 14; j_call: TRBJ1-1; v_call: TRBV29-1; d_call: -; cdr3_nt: TGCAGCGTTGAAGATGGCAGAGTGAACACTGAAGCTTTCTTT; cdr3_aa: CSVEDGRVNTEAFF
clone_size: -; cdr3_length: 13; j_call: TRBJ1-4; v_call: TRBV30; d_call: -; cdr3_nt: TGTGCCTGGAGTGTATATCTCGGTGAAAAACTGTTTTTT; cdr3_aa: CAWSVYLGEKLFF
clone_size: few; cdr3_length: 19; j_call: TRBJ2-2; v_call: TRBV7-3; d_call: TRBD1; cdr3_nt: TGTGCCAGCAGCTTTTTCCCGCCCGCCGGGACAGGCAACACCGGGGAGCTGTTTTTT; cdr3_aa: CASSFFPPAGTGNTGELFF
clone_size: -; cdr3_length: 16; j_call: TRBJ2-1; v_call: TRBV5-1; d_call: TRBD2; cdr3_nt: TGCGCCAGCAGCTTGGCCACGGCTAGCGGGTACAATGAGCAGTTCTTC; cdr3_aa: CASSLATASGYNEQFF
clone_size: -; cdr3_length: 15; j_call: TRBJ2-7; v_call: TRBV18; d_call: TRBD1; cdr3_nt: TGTGCCAGCTCGTCCGGGACAGGGGCCTCCTACGAGCAGTACTTC; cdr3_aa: CASSSGTGASYEQYF
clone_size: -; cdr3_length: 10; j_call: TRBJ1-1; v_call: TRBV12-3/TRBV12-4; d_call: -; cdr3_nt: TGTGCCAGCAGTAACACTGAAGCTTTCTTT; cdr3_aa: CASSNTEAFF
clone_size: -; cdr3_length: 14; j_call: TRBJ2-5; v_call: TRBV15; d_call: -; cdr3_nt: TGTGCCACCAGCAGAGGTGGGCAGGGGGAGACCCAGTACTTC; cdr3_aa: CATSRGGQGETQYF
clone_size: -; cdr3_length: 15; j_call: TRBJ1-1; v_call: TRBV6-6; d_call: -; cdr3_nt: TGTGCCAGCAGTTACTCGCTGTCAGGGAACACTGAAGCTTTCTTT; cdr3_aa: CASSYSLSGNTEAFF
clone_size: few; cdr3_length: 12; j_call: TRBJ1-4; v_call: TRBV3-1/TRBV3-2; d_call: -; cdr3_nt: TGTGCCAGCAGCCAATATACTGAAAAACTGTTTTTT; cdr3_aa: CASSQYTEKLFF
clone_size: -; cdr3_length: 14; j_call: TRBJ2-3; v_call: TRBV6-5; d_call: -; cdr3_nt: TGTGCCAGCAGGAGACCGACTAACACAGATACGCAGTATTTT; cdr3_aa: CASRRPTNTDTQYF
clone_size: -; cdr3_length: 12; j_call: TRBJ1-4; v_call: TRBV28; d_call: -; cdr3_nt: TGTGCCACCGAAGAAGTCGGCGAAAAACTGTTTTTT; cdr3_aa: CATEEVGEKLFF
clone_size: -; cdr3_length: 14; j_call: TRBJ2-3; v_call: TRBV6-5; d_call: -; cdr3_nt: TGTGCCAGCAGGGCCGAGATGAGCACAGATACGCAGTATTTT; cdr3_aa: CASRAEMSTDTQYF
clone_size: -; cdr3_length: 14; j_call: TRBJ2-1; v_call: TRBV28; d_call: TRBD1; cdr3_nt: TGTGCCAGCAGTTTCGGGACAGGTTACAATGAGCAGTTCTTC; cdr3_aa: CASSFGTGYNEQFF